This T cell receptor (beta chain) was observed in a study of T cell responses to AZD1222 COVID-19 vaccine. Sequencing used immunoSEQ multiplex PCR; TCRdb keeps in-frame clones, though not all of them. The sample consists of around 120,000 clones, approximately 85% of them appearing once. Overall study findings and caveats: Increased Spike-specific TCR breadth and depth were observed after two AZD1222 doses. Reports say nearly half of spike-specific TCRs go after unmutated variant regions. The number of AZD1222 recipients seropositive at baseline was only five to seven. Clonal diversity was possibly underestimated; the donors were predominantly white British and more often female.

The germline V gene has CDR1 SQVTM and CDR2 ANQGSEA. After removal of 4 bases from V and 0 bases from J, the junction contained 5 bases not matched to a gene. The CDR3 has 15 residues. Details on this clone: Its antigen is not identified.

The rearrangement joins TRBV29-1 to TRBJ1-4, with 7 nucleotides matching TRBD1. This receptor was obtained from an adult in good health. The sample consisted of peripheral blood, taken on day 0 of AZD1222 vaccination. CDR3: CSVGIGQATNEKLFF. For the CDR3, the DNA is TGCAGCGTTGGCATCGGACAGGCAACTAATGAAAAACTGTTTTTT.